The 17 T cell receptor beta chains listed next were all sequenced from one sample in a study of metastatic and nonmetastatic thyroid tumors. Ahead of thyroid surgery, no patient had received treatment of any kind. Using MiXCR, TCRdb reanalyzed the PCR reads. Of tens of thousands of clones in the sample, about 32% were seen once. Sequencing used tumor tissue. The source of these receptors is a female donor with papillary thyroid cancer or a benign thyroid nodule (not recorded which). Some clones in this sample may be carry-over from other donors' samples.

This clone was seen a single time. The chain has TRBV3-1 and TRBJ1-5; possible D gene TRBD1, 5 bases. CDR1 LGHDT and CDR2 YNNKEL come from the germline V gene (reference sequence). The CDR3 runs to 13 residues. V was shortened by 3 bases and J by 4 bases, with 7 bases between the two germline ends. Written as DNA, the CDR3 is TGTGCCAGCAGCCAGAGGGGAAATCAGCCCCAGCATTTT. It encodes CASSQRGNQPQHF.

This clone showed up just a few times. The CDR3 here is CASSKATGFYEQYF. The CDR3 DNA follows: TGTGCCAGTAGTAAAGCAACAGGTTTCTACGAGCAGTACTTC. The rearrangement links TRBV19 to TRBJ2-7; TRBD1 is a possible D gene (5 bases). Germline V gives CDR1 LNHDA, CDR2 SQIVND (reference sequence). The CDR3 loop spans 14 amino acids. The V and J ends lost 4 bases and 3 bases respectively, with 13 bases between them.

This clone turned up a few times. The chain carries TRBV12-3 or TRBV12-4 and TRBJ2-2, with 13 bases matching TRBD2. CDR3 size: 16 residues. After removal of 5 bases from V and 6 bases from J, the junction contained 6 bases not matched to a gene. The CDR3 region has the DNA TGTGCCAGCAGTAGGACTAGCGGGAGTGTTGCCGGGGAGCTGTTTTTT. Translation gives CASSRTSGSVAGELFF.

The chain is built from TRBV20-1 and TRBJ1-3; D ambiguous. Deletions cut 5 bases from V and 2 bases from J, with 10 bases between. The germline CDR1 and CDR2 sequences are DFQATT and SNEGSKA (reference sequence). This CDR3 is 13 amino acids long. The DNA for the CDR3 is TGCAGTGCTTACGGCCTAACTGGAAACACCATATATTTT. Its protein product is CSAYGLTGNTIYF.

CDR3 protein: CASSPTTEREASDTQYF. CDR3 DNA sequence: TGTGCCAGCAGCCCGACAACAGAGCGGGAGGCCTCAGATACGCAGTATTTT. This sequence joins TRBV13 and TRBJ2-3; 9 nucleotides match TRBD2. The CDR3 has 17 amino acids. Germline V gives CDR1 PRHDT, CDR2 FYEKMQ (reference sequence). Trimming cost V 5 bases and J 4 bases; bases outside gene matches: 13.

V is TRBV5-8 and J is TRBJ2-3, with unresolved D. The CDR3 is 12 residues long. Germline CDR1 SGHTS, CDR2 YDEGEE. V shed 3 bases and J shed 7 bases, with 9 bases lying between them. The CDR3 loop is CASSWVTNTQYF. The CDR3 coding sequence is TGTGCCAGCAGCTGGGTAACGAATACGCAGTATTTT.

The chain joins TRBV7-9 to TRBJ2-7, with D possibly being TRBD1 (6 bases). The CDR3 is 14 amino acids. The V and J ends lost 4 bases and 2 bases respectively, with 12 bases between them. Germline assignment: CDR1 SEHNR and CDR2 FQNEAQ (reference sequence). CDR3 sequence (DNA): TGTGCCAGCAGCTCTCGGGACACAGCCTACGAGCAGTACTTC. Translation: CASSSRDTAYEQYF.

This clone was seen only a few times. This sequence joins TRBV27 and TRBJ2-7, with 9 bases aligning to TRBD1. The junction had 4 bases not matched to a gene; V was cut back by 8 bases and J by 2 bases. The germline V gene has CDR1 MNHEY and CDR2 SMNVEV (reference sequence). This CDR3 comprises 13 residues. The CDR3 DNA is TGTGCCAGCTCGGACAGGGGTACCTACGAGCAGTACTTC. Translated, it gives CASSDRGTYEQYF.

This clone was recorded a few times. The sample has other DNA sequences that encode this CDR3 too. The J gene is TRBJ1-1, the V gene TRBV18; D ambiguous. The V gene lost 3 bases and the J gene lost 1 base, with 15 bases spanning the gap. The CDR3 is 16 residues long. CDR1 is KGHSH and CDR2 is LQKENI in the germline V gene. The chain's CDR3 is CASSPPSRGSNTEAFF. The CDR3 coding sequence is TGTGCCAGCTCACCCCCTTCGCGGGGATCGAACACTGAAGCTTTCTTT. Complete variable domain (other parts from reference TRBV18 and TRBJ1-1): NAGVMQNPRHLVRRRGQEARLRCSPMKGHSHVYWYRQLPEEGLKFMVYLQKENIIDESGMPKERFSAEFPKEGPSILRIQQVVRGDSAAYFCASSPPSRGSNTEAFFGQGTRLTVV.

This chain links TRBV24-1 with TRBJ2-3; D is possibly TRBD1 (6 bases). Germline V gives CDR1 KGHDR, CDR2 SFDVKD. This CDR3 has 18 amino acids. V lost 3 bases to trimming and J lost 4 bases, with 22 bases between them. The CDR3 bases are TGTGCCACCAGTGATCCCCGAGCAAGCCACAGGGTGGCAGATACGCAGTATTTT. Its protein product is CATSDPRASHRVADTQYF.

The rearrangement links TRBV20-1 to TRBJ1-1; 10 positions agree with TRBD1. Looked up from germline, CDR1 is DFQATT and CDR2 is SNEGSKA (reference sequence). The junction had 7 bases not matched to a gene; V was cut back by 6 bases and J by 6 bases. The CDR3 extends over 13 amino acids. DNA of the CDR3: TGCAGTGCCCACCGGGACAGGGGTTCTGAAGCTTTCTTT. Translated: CSAHRDRGSEAFF.

The chain has TRBV18 and TRBJ2-7; TRBD1 matches 9 bases. This CDR3 region has 16 residues. J was trimmed by 3 bases and V by 6 bases; bases with no gene match: 12. Germline V gives CDR1 KGHSH, CDR2 LQKENI. The DNA for the CDR3 is TGTGCCAGCTCTCACGGACAGGGGCCTTTCGGCTACGAGCAGTACTTC. Protein: CASSHGQGPFGYEQYF.

The chain joins TRBV18 to TRBJ2-1; 7 nucleotides align to TRBD1. Germline CDR1 KGHSH, CDR2 LQKENI. The trim removed 3 bases at V and 8 bases at J, leaving 7 bases unmatched. CDR3 size: 14 residues. CDR3 amino acids: CASSPSQGVDEQFF. The CDR3 DNA follows: TGTGCCAGCTCACCTTCGCAGGGGGTGGATGAGCAGTTCTTC.

A note on this clone: One junction end disagrees with the germline gene, perhaps due to a read error. This rearrangement joins TRBV6-4 to TRBJ2-1, with a possible D match to TRBD1 (5 bases). Germline V lookup: CDR1 MRHNA, CDR2 SNTAGT. The CDR3 length is 18 residues. CDR3 coding DNA: TGTGCCGGCAGTGACTCCCCCCGTTGCGAGACAGCCTACAATGAGCAGTTCTTC. This codes for CAGSDSPRCETAYNEQFF.

Only a few counts were recorded for this clone. V usage is TRBV25-1 and J usage is TRBJ2-6; 10 positions match TRBD1. Germline-derived CDR1 and CDR2 are MGHDK and SYGVNS. V trimming: 3 bases; J trimming: 2 bases; junction bases outside the gene matches: 1. The CDR3 loop spans 16 amino acids. The CDR3 sequence is CASSDGTGAGANVLTF. The CDR3, as DNA: TGTGCCAGCAGTGATGGGACAGGGGCTGGGGCCAACGTCCTGACTTTC.

The V and J genes are TRBV11-2 and TRBJ2-5; 9 nucleotides align to TRBD1. Trimming took 1 base from V and 9 from J; bases not matched to a gene: 9. Germline CDR1 and CDR2: SGHAT and FQNNGV. CDR3 size: 15 residues. The CDR3 bases are TGTGCCAGCAGCTTAGCGGGCGGACAGGGGTATTCCCAGTACTTC. Translation: CASSLAGGQGYSQYF.

The chain couples TRBV6-1 to TRBJ2-7; no firm D call. Per the germline V gene, CDR1 is MNHNS and CDR2 is SASEGT. V lost 6 bases to trimming and J lost 4 bases, with 10 bases between them. This CDR3 region has 12 residues. CDR3 amino acids: CASSQSQYEQYF. The CDR3 region has the DNA TGTGCCAGCAGCCAATCACAGTACGAGCAGTACTTC.